Following are 28 T cell receptor beta chains from one sample sequenced in a study of CD8+ T cells in alopecia areata. Once RNA had been extracted, it was reverse transcribed into cDNA to act as the sequencing template. The data were produced by immunoSEQ multiplex PCR, yet TCRdb's version contains in-frame clones alone and is incomplete. This table has more than 200,000 clones, about 68% appearing once. Sequencing was performed on CD4+ T cells sorted from blood, taken at week 0. Receptors were obtained from a human donor with alopecia areata.

This clone was seen more than once but under ten times. The chain carries TRBV9 and TRBJ1-2; 8 bases agree with TRBD1. Per germline, CDR1 SGDLS and CDR2 YYNGEE. The ends lost 4 bases at V and 5 bases at J; junction bases unmatched: 10. The CDR3 is made up of 15 amino acids. The CDR3 sequence is CASSMTRQGSYGYTF. Written as DNA, the CDR3 is TGTGCCAGCAGCATGACCCGACAGGGGTCATATGGCTACACCTTC. The full variable domain, completed using reference TRBV9 and TRBJ1-2, is DSGVTQTPKHLITATGQRVTLRCSPRSGDLSVYWYQQSLDQGLQFLIQYYNGEERAKGNILERFSAQQFPDLHSELNLSSLELGDSALYFCASSMTRQGSYGYTFGSGTRLTVV.

The rearrangement joins TRBV4-2 to TRBJ1-5, with 9 bases lining up with TRBD1. This CDR3 is 18 amino acids long. Germline V gene sequence: CDR1 LGHNA, CDR2 YNFKEQ. V was pared by 0 bases and J by 6 bases, with 12 bases of the junction left unmatched. Here the CDR3 DNA reads TGTGCCAGCAGCCAAGATCCCCACACAGGGGGCGTGGGTCAGCCCCAGCATTTT. Its protein product is CASSQDPHTGGVGQPQHF.

This clone showed up just once. The chain recombines TRBV11-3 with TRBJ2-2, with D hard to call. From germline, CDR1 is SGHNT and CDR2 YENEEA. This CDR3 is built from 13 residues. The germline V and J ends were trimmed by 4 bases and 2 bases, with 5 bases remaining between them. The CDR3 DNA reads TGTGCCAGCAGCTCCGTTAACACCGGGGAGCTGTTTTTT. Encoded protein: CASSSVNTGELFF.

In its sample, this clone was seen a few times. J is TRBJ2-3 and V is TRBV20-1; 8 bases match TRBD2. Per germline, CDR1 DFQATT and CDR2 SNEGSKA (reference sequence). V was pared by 6 bases and J by 4 bases, with 0 bases of the junction left unmatched. This CDR3 contains 11 residues. The CDR3: CSAGRADTQYF. In DNA form, the CDR3 reads TGCAGTGCCGGGAGGGCAGATACGCAGTATTTT.

The genes are TRBV11-2 and TRBJ2-2; no clear D gene. Per germline, CDR1 SGHAT and CDR2 FQNNGV. V was clipped by 3 bases and J by 3 bases, with 11 bases between them. The CDR3 covers 15 residues. Here the CDR3 reads CASSLAGSHTGELFF. DNA for the CDR3: TGTGCCAGCAGCTTGGCCGGCAGCCACACCGGGGAGCTGTTTTTT.

As regards this clone: The sample carries other DNA sequences with the same CDR3. This sequence joins TRBV29-1 and TRBJ1-1, with D perhaps TRBD1 (5 bases). The CDR3 is 13 residues long. V lost 5 bases and J 0 bases, leaving 10 bases between the germline ends. Germline V gives CDR1 SQVTM, CDR2 ANQGSEA. The CDR3 sequence: CSVRQGLNTEAFF. CDR3 nucleotides: TGCAGCGTTCGGCAGGGATTGAACACTGAAGCTTTCTTT.

This clone was seen a handful of times. This chain uses TRBV7-8 with TRBJ1-5, with a tentative D call TRBD1 (5 bases). The germline gives CDR1 SGHVS, CDR2 FQNEAQ. The CDR3 runs to 15 residues. V was clipped by 3 bases and J by 1 base, with 10 bases between them. As DNA, the CDR3 is TGTGCCAGCAGCTTCGCCGGGACCAGCAATCAGCCCCAGCATTTT. As protein: CASSFAGTSNQPQHF.

The V gene is TRBV27, the J gene TRBJ1-2; TRBD1 aligns across 8 bases. The V segment lost 2 bases and the J segment 7 bases; nucleotides outside the gene matches: 9. The V gene's germline CDR1 is MNHEY and CDR2 SMNVEV (reference sequence). This CDR3 region has 15 residues. The DNA for the CDR3 is TGTGCCAGCAGTTTAGTCCCTGACAGGGGCGGTGGCTACACCTTC. Its protein is CASSLVPDRGGGYTF.

CDR3 amino acids: CASSEMGADNEQFF. CDR3 nucleotide sequence: TGTGCCAGCAGTGAGATGGGGGCCGACAATGAGCAGTTCTTC. The chain recombines TRBV25-1 with TRBJ2-1; tentatively, D is TRBD1 (6 bases). The CDR3 covers 14 residues. Looked up from germline, CDR1 is MGHDK and CDR2 is SYGVNS. The V gene lost 3 bases and the J gene lost 5 bases, with 11 bases spanning the gap.

This chain links TRBV25-1 with TRBJ2-5; a possible D gene is TRBD1 (6 bases). The CDR3 spans 14 residues. The V end was cut by 7 bases, the J end by 5 bases, with 17 bases between. The V gene's germline CDR1 is MGHDK and CDR2 SYGVNS. The CDR3 coding sequence is TGTGCCAGCAACCGCAGGGAACAGGGTGAGACCCAGTACTTC. It specifies CASNRREQGETQYF.

V gene TRBV29-1 combines with J gene TRBJ2-7; D is ambiguous. Trimming left V 6 bases short and J 7 bases short, with 16 bases between. CDR1 is SQVTM, CDR2 ANQGSEA, per germline. The CDR3 has 12 residues. CDR3 protein: CSVETRMLEQYF. The CDR3 bases are TGCAGCGTAGAGACACGGATGTTGGAGCAGTACTTC.

This clone was seen a few times. The chain is built from TRBV4-2 and TRBJ1-1; TRBD1 matches 9 bases. V lost 0 bases, J lost 6 bases, and 5 bases stayed unmatched. Germline V gene sequence: CDR1 LGHNA, CDR2 YNFKEQ. The CDR3 loop spans 15 amino acids. CDR3 nucleotide sequence: TGTGCCAGCAGCCAAGAAGGGACAGGGAAGTCTGAAGCTTTCTTT. This translates into CASSQEGTGKSEAFF.

V is TRBV29-1 and J is TRBJ2-7; no clear D. This CDR3 spans 11 amino acids. Germline CDR1 is SQVTM and CDR2 is ANQGSEA. The V end lost 2 bases, the J end lost 4 bases, and 6 bases lay between the germline ends. The CDR3 DNA is TGCAGCGTTGAATTGGGGTACGAGCAGTACTTC. Amino acid sequence: CSVELGYEQYF.

The count of this clone is one. The V and J genes are TRBV11-2 and TRBJ2-4; 7 bases are a match to TRBD2. Looked up from germline, CDR1 is SGHAT and CDR2 is FQNNGV. V shed 5 bases, J shed 0 bases, and the junction held 10 bases outside the gene matches. The CDR3 consists of 17 residues. DNA of the CDR3: TGTGCCAGCAGCCCCGGGATACGGGGGGTAGCCAAAAACATTCAGTACTTC. It is translated as CASSPGIRGVAKNIQYF.

The chain uses TRBV15 and TRBJ2-1; 10 bases fit TRBD2. V dropped 0 bases and J dropped 4; count of bases not matched to a gene: 9. This CDR3 comprises 18 residues. Germline-derived CDR1 and CDR2 are LNHNV and YYDKDF (reference sequence). Here the CDR3 reads CATSRDLSSGGKYNEQFF. The CDR3 DNA is TGTGCCACCAGCAGAGATCTTAGTAGCGGGGGGAAATACAATGAGCAGTTCTTC.

This chain uses TRBV4-3 with TRBJ2-1; D is ambiguous. The CDR3 contains 16 residues. Trimming shortened V by 0 bases and J by 3 bases, and 12 bases separated the two germline ends. CDR1 and CDR2 (germline): LGHNA, YSLEER. Here the CDR3 reads CASSQEYGQHYNEQFF. The CDR3 DNA follows: TGCGCCAGCAGCCAAGAATATGGGCAGCACTACAATGAGCAGTTCTTC.

A single count supports this clone. The V and J genes are TRBV25-1 and TRBJ2-5, with a possible D match to TRBD2 (5 bases). The ends were cut back, 1 base at V and 7 bases at J, with 10 bases in the middle. Per the germline V gene, CDR1 is MGHDK and CDR2 is SYGVNS. The CDR3 totals 13 residues. The CDR3, as DNA: TGTGCCAGCAGTGAATTTGAGGGTGGGACCCAGTACTTC. Translating it yields CASSEFEGGTQYF. Drawing the rest from reference TRBV25-1 and TRBJ2-5, the complete variable domain is EADIYQTPRYLVIGTGKKITLECSQTMGHDKMYWYQQDPGMELHLIHYSYGVNSTEKGDLSSESTVSRIRTEHFPLTLESARPSHTSQYLCASSEFEGGTQYFGPGTRLLVL.

The rearrangement links TRBV30 to TRBJ1-1, with 10 nucleotides matching TRBD1. J was trimmed by 3 bases and V by 5 bases; bases with no gene match: 3. Germline V gene data show CDR1 as GTSNPN and CDR2 as SVGIG (reference sequence). This CDR3 is built from 13 residues. The CDR3 sequence: CAWGTGVYTEAFF. The CDR3 nucleotides read TGTGCCTGGGGGACAGGGGTCTACACTGAAGCTTTCTTT.

V gene TRBV4-1 combines with J gene TRBJ1-5; no definite D call. V lost 1 base to trimming and J lost 7 bases, with 20 bases between them. The germline V gene encodes CDR1 MGHRA and CDR2 YSYEKL. The CDR3 runs 17 residues. CDR3 region: CASSQVLSPHTTQPQHF. Here the CDR3 DNA reads TGCGCCAGCAGCCAAGTCCTCTCCCCCCATACCACCCAGCCCCAGCATTTT.

The CDR3 here is CAWSRGGYEQYF. DNA of the CDR3: TGTGCCTGGAGTAGGGGAGGCTACGAGCAGTACTTC. V usage is TRBV30 and J usage is TRBJ2-7; a possible D gene is TRBD2 (6 bases). Germline-derived CDR1 and CDR2 are GTSNPN and SVGIG (reference sequence). The CDR3 length is 12 residues. Deletions cut 2 bases from V and 3 bases from J, with 8 bases between.

The chain uses TRBV30 and TRBJ2-7; no clear D. Germline V CDR1 and CDR2: GTSNPN, SVGIG (reference sequence). The CDR3 has 13 amino acids. V was pared by 4 bases and J by 2 bases, with 12 bases between. CDR3 nucleotides: TGTGCCTGGACGGGCAGTTCCCCCTACGAGCAGTACTTC. Translated, it gives CAWTGSSPYEQYF.

The chain carries TRBV7-6 and TRBJ1-5; D is uncertain. V lost 0 bases and J lost 0, with 12 bases in between. CDR1 SGHVS and CDR2 FNYEAQ come from the germline V gene. This CDR3 region has 17 residues. The CDR3 nucleotides are TGTGCCAGCAGCTTAGCGGCGGGCATCAATAGCAATCAGCCCCAGCATTTT. Translated, it gives CASSLAAGINSNQPQHF.

This clone was found a few times. The chain combines TRBV5-1 with TRBJ2-6; D uncertain. This CDR3 has 16 amino acids. The germline V gene has CDR1 SGHRS and CDR2 YFSETQ. Trimming stripped 2 bases from V and 1 base from J, with 10 bases between. The CDR3 reads CASSLVSPSGANVLTF. DNA for the CDR3: TGCGCCAGCAGCTTAGTCAGCCCGTCTGGGGCCAACGTCCTGACTTTC.

CDR3 bases: TGCGCCAGCAGCCAAGTGACAGGAGGCTCTGGGGCCAACGTCCTGACTTTC. This gives the protein CASSQVTGGSGANVLTF. The rearrangement links TRBV4-1 to TRBJ2-6, with TRBD1 as a possible D gene (6 bases). The CDR3 has 17 amino acids. CDR1 and CDR2 from the germline V gene are MGHRA and YSYEKL. Trimming removed 1 base at V and 0 bases at J, with 10 bases between.

V gene TRBV10-3 combines with J gene TRBJ2-7; the match to TRBD1 covers 12 bases. CDR1 and CDR2 from the germline V gene are ENHRY and SYGVKD. The length of the CDR3 is 13 residues. With V trimmed by 8 bases and J by 6 bases, 5 bases remained unmatched. The CDR3 region has the DNA TGTGCCATCGATGGGACAGGGGGCGGCGAGCAGTACTTC. Its protein product is CAIDGTGGGEQYF.

This rearrangement joins TRBV10-3 to TRBJ2-3; tentatively, D is TRBD1 or TRBD2 (5 bases each). The CDR3 is made up of 14 amino acids. Trimming removed 6 bases at V and 2 bases at J, with 12 bases between. Germline CDR1 ENHRY, CDR2 SYGVKD. This CDR3 is CAISRDGHTDTQYF. In DNA, the CDR3 is TGTGCCATCAGCCGGGACGGACACACAGATACGCAGTATTTT.

The chain carries TRBV7-9 and TRBJ2-2; D gene uncertain. Germline-derived CDR1 and CDR2 are SEHNR and FQNEAQ (reference sequence). The CDR3 sequence is 15 residues long. The ends were cut back, 2 bases at V and 0 bases at J, with 7 bases in the middle. The CDR3 DNA sequence: TGTGCCAGCAGCTTACCAGGAGCGAACACCGGGGAGCTGTTTTTT. Its protein is CASSLPGANTGELFF.

This chain joins TRBV30 and TRBJ1-1; D gene ambiguous. CDR3 length: 16 residues. The germline V gene has CDR1 GTSNPN and CDR2 SVGIG (reference sequence). V dropped 0 bases and J dropped 4 bases, with 18 bases sitting between them. The CDR3 bases are TGTGCCTGGAGTGTTTGGGGTACGGAATGGAGCACTGAAGCTTTCTTT. This sequence encodes CAWSVWGTEWSTEAFF.